This T cell receptor (beta chain) was sequenced in a study of blood T cell repertoires in COVID-19. TCRdb's table, derived via immunoSEQ multiplex PCR, lists solely in-frame clones and lacks some. The table shows roughly 400,000 clones, with roughly 90% occurring only once. The study recruited exposed participants who had met a COVID-19 case within 2 weeks before entry. The clonotype originates from a woman aged 40 to 49 who had been exposed to COVID-19. Material for sequencing was PBMCs or T cells enriched from blood (not recorded which).

In DNA form, the CDR3 reads TGTGCCAGTAGACAATTCCAGGGTATAGCTGAAGCTTTCTTT. Translated: CASRQFQGIAEAFF. This chain joins TRBV19 and TRBJ1-1; possible D gene TRBD1, 5 bases. V was cut by 6 bases and J by 6 bases, with 17 bases left in between. The CDR3 extends over 14 amino acids. Per germline, CDR1 LNHDA and CDR2 SQIVND (reference sequence).